The clone carrying this T cell receptor (beta chain) was picked up one time. The antigen remains undetermined. The data stem from a study of shared clonotypes between healthy human individuals. The study ran the assay at deep level. Produced via immunoSEQ multiplex PCR; TCRdb's table is partial and in-frame only. The sample includes more than 450,000 clones, about four fifths of them seen just once. The CDR3 spans 13 residues. CDR1 and CDR2 (germline): MNHNY, SVGAGI (reference sequence). Trimming shortened V by 2 bases and J by 6 bases, and 9 bases separated the two germline ends. Notes on the study in general: The donor pool, a small one, limited the genetic and exposure-history diversity represented.

The sequencing sample was made of PBMCs. This sequence joins TRBV6-6 and TRBJ2-3, with D perhaps matching TRBD1 or TRBD2 (5 bases each). This receptor was obtained from a middle-aged woman in good health. Some clones in this sample may be carry-over from other donors' samples. This CDR3 reads CASSYPGLDTQYF. For the CDR3, the DNA is TGTGCCAGCAGTTACCCGGGGCTGGATACGCAGTATTTT.